Each of the 29 T cell receptor beta chains below was sequenced from the same sample in a study of T cells in tuberculosis. Cells were sorted from thawed PBMC rested overnight and stained with GMM-loaded CD1B tetramer, viability dye and anti-CD3. C32 glucose monomycolate from Rhodococcus equi was loaded onto the CD1B tetramers. Here immunoSEQ multiplex PCR was the method, and the copy in TCRdb shows in-frame clones only, minus some. This repertoire shows tens of thousands of clones, approximately 81% found once; its top ten account for more than 10%. The source material was CD1b-GMM tetramer-negative cells sorted from PBMCs. All receptors derive from an adult woman with latent tuberculosis.

The chain has TRBV25-1 and TRBJ2-3; 8 positions agree with TRBD1. CDR1 is MGHDK and CDR2 is SYGVNS in the germline V gene. V shed 4 bases and J 1 base; nucleotides not matched to a gene: 10. The CDR3 spans 17 residues. Written as DNA, the CDR3 is TGTGCCAGCAGTGCAAAGCAGGGGGCGCACGGCACAGATACGCAGTATTTT. Protein: CASSAKQGAHGTDTQYF.

On this clone itself: Mismatch with germline at one junction end may stem from a read error. The J gene is TRBJ2-1, the V gene TRBV30, with 15 bases aligning to TRBD2. The CDR3 totals 13 residues. Looked up from germline, CDR1 is GTSNPN and CDR2 is SVGIG (reference sequence). CDR3: CAWGGLAGGREVF. The DNA for the CDR3 is TGTGCCTGGGGGGGACTAGCGGGGGGTCGGGAGGTCTTC.

This rearrangement joins TRBV12-5 to TRBJ2-1; 10 bases are a match to TRBD1. This CDR3 contains 17 residues. Germline V gives CDR1 LGHNT, CDR2 FRNRAP. With 4 bases clipped from V and 0 bases from J, the junction kept 6 bases outside the gene matches. In nucleotides, the CDR3 is TGTGCTAGTGGTTCCCCCGGGACAGGGGACTCCTACAATGAGCAGTTCTTC. Translated: CASGSPGTGDSYNEQFF. Full variable domain (missing parts from reference TRBV12-5 and TRBJ2-1): DARVTQTPRHKVTEMGQEVTMRCQPILGHNTVFWYRQTMMQGLELLAYFRNRAPLDDSGMPKDRFSAEMPDATLATLKIQPSEPRDSAVYFCASGSPGTGDSYNEQFFGPGTRLTVL.

V is TRBV6-1 and J is TRBJ2-7; D perhaps matches TRBD2 (5 bases). This CDR3 has 14 residues. Deletions cut 4 bases from V and 2 bases from J, with 12 bases between. The germline gives CDR1 MNHNS, CDR2 SASEGT. The DNA of the CDR3 is TGTGCCAGCAGTGTTCATACTAGAACCTACGAGCAGTACTTC. Translated, it gives CASSVHTRTYEQYF.

J is TRBJ1-3 and V is TRBV7-8; perhaps TRBD1 as D (6 bases). Trimming removed 0 bases from V and 4 bases from J, with 13 bases in between. Germline values: CDR1 SGHVS, CDR2 FQNEAQ. The CDR3 spans 16 residues. Here the CDR3 DNA reads TGTGCCAGCAGCTTAGCCGGGAGGGGGGTCGGAAACACCATATATTTT. Its protein is CASSLAGRGVGNTIYF. Full variable domain (missing parts from reference TRBV7-8 and TRBJ1-3): GAGVSQSPRYKVAKRGQDVALRCDPISGHVSLFWYQQALGQGPEFLTYFQNEAQLDKSGLPSDRFFAERPEGSVSTLKIQRTQQEDSAVYLCASSLAGRGVGNTIYFGEGSWLTVV.

The rearrangement uses TRBV9 and TRBJ2-2; D gene ambiguous. The germline gives CDR1 SGDLS, CDR2 YYNGEE. V was trimmed by 4 bases and J by 5 bases, leaving 6 bases between them. The CDR3 length is 12 residues. This CDR3 reads CASSPPTGELFF. CDR3 bases: TGTGCCAGCAGCCCCCCGACCGGGGAGCTGTTTTTT.

This sequence joins TRBV2 and TRBJ2-1, with 12 bases aligning to TRBD2. Germline V CDR1 and CDR2: SNHLY, FYNNEI. V trimming: 5 bases; J trimming: 5 bases; junction bases outside the gene matches: 19. The CDR3 consists of 20 residues. The CDR3 region has the DNA TGTGCCAGCAGTTCCCTTCCCGTTCTACTAGCGGGGGGTCTCGACAATGAGCAGTTCTTC. As protein: CASSSLPVLLAGGLDNEQFF.

The chain carries TRBV27 and TRBJ2-7; no clear D gene. Germline values: CDR1 MNHEY, CDR2 SMNVEV (reference sequence). The CDR3 covers 13 residues. Trimming removed 7 bases from V and 0 bases from J, with 10 bases in between. CDR3 coding DNA: TGTGCCAGCACCAAACCGAGCTCCTACGAGCAGTACTTC. Protein: CASTKPSSYEQYF.

The chain combines TRBV6-1 with TRBJ2-7; 7 bases agree with TRBD2. The CDR3 totals 13 residues. Germline trimming cut 6 bases from V and 7 bases from J; bases unmatched to any gene: 9. Germline V gives CDR1 MNHNS, CDR2 SASEGT. CDR3 sequence: CASRLGTTGEQYF. DNA for the CDR3: TGTGCCAGCAGACTAGGGACTACCGGAGAGCAGTACTTC.

This chain links TRBV5-3 with TRBJ2-2; D ambiguous. TRBV5-3 is marked as an open reading frame, function uncertain. V was clipped by 4 bases and J by 4 bases, with 11 bases between them. The CDR3 spans 14 residues. DNA of the CDR3: TGTGCCAGAAGCCCTCAAGAGCCCACCGGGGAGCTGTTTTTT. Protein sequence: CARSPQEPTGELFF.

This rearrangement joins TRBV19 to TRBJ2-1; 12 positions agree with TRBD2. The CDR3 length is 15 residues. Germline-derived CDR1 and CDR2 are LNHDA and SQIVND (reference sequence). J lost 4 bases, V lost 4 bases, and 2 bases had no gene match. The CDR3 nucleotides are TGTGCCAGTAGTACCGGGACTAGCGGGTACAATGAGCAGTTCTTC. It yields the protein CASSTGTSGYNEQFF.

The chain carries TRBV25-1 and TRBJ2-7; TRBD2 matches 10 bases. Per the germline V gene, CDR1 is MGHDK and CDR2 is SYGVNS. J was trimmed by 0 bases and V by 3 bases; bases with no gene match: 2. The CDR3 totals 15 residues. CDR3 protein: CASSDLAGVSYEQYF. The CDR3, as DNA: TGTGCCAGCAGTGACCTAGCGGGAGTCTCCTACGAGCAGTACTTC.

The chain couples TRBV11-2 to TRBJ1-2, with no clear D. V lost 5 bases, J lost 4 bases, and 14 bases lay in between. The CDR3 runs to 14 residues. Germline lookup yields CDR1 SGHAT and CDR2 FQNNGV. The CDR3 loop is CASSLGGGSYGYTF. In DNA, the CDR3 is TGTGCCAGCAGCCTAGGTGGAGGCTCCTATGGCTACACCTTC.

The chain employs TRBV29-1 and TRBJ2-7; D possibly corresponds to TRBD2 (7 bases). Trimming removed 1 base from V and 6 bases from J, with 22 bases in between. There are 16 residues in the CDR3. CDR1 and CDR2 from the germline V gene are SQVTM and ANQGSEA. CDR3 amino acids: CSVEGVAYGGASEQYF. In DNA form, the CDR3 reads TGCAGCGTTGAAGGCGTGGCGTATGGGGGGGCTAGCGAGCAGTACTTC.

In its sample, this clone was seen a few times. The genes are TRBV7-8 and TRBJ1-5; D call uncertain. The germline CDR1 and CDR2 sequences are SGHVS and FQNEAQ. V dropped 5 bases and J dropped 4 bases, with 9 bases sitting between them. The CDR3 covers 13 residues. The chain's CDR3 is CASSPTENQPQHF. The CDR3 bases are TGTGCCAGCAGCCCCACAGAGAATCAGCCCCAGCATTTT.

This chain connects TRBV11-1 to TRBJ2-7; TRBD2 matches 13 bases. The CDR3 length is 16 residues. V gave up 5 bases and J gave up 3 bases; unmatched junction bases: 7. Germline CDR1 reads SGHAT; CDR2 reads FQDESV (reference sequence). This CDR3 is CASSLPGTSGIYEQYF. In DNA form, the CDR3 reads TGTGCCAGCAGCCTCCCTGGGACTAGCGGGATCTACGAGCAGTACTTC.

This sequence joins TRBV7-3 and TRBJ1-1, with D perhaps TRBD1 (5 bases). The germline gives CDR1 SGHTA, CDR2 FQGTGA. Trimming pared 5 bases from V and 5 bases from J, leaving 15 bases between. This CDR3 is built from 14 residues. CDR3: CASSLGGRGTEAFF. Written as DNA, the CDR3 is TGTGCCAGCAGCCTGGGGGGAAGAGGAACTGAAGCTTTCTTT. Full variable domain (remainder filled in from reference TRBV7-3 and TRBJ1-1): GAGVSQTPSNKVTEKGKYVELRCDPISGHTALYWYRQSLGQGPEFLIYFQGTGAADDSGLPNDRFFAVRPEGSVSTLKIQRTERGDSAVYLCASSLGGRGTEAFFGQGTRLTVV.

The chain employs TRBV27 and TRBJ1-3; 9 bases agree with TRBD1. The CDR3 runs 16 residues. After removal of 4 bases from V and 2 bases from J, the junction contained 6 bases not matched to a gene. CDR1 MNHEY and CDR2 SMNVEV come from the germline V gene (reference sequence). CDR3 DNA sequence: TGTGCCAGCAGTTCGAGACAGGGGGACGCTGGAAACACCATATATTTT. Encoded protein: CASSSRQGDAGNTIYF.

CDR3 residues: CASSSLRGSGETQYF. The CDR3 coding sequence is TGTGCCAGCAGTTCCCTCCGGGGTAGTGGAGAGACCCAGTACTTC. The V gene is TRBV6-5, the J gene TRBJ2-5; the D gene is possibly TRBD2 (5 bases). Germline CDR1 and CDR2: MNHEY and SVGAGI. CDR3 length: 15 amino acids. Trimming left V 4 bases short and J 4 bases short, with 16 bases between.

The chain recombines TRBV5-4 with TRBJ2-4; TRBD1 is a possible D gene (5 bases). The ends were cut back, 6 bases at V and 1 base at J, with 11 bases in the middle. CDR1 is SGHNT and CDR2 is YYREEE in the germline V gene (reference sequence). The CDR3 loop spans 14 amino acids. Here the CDR3 reads CASTPDSAKNIQYF. The CDR3 nucleotides are TGTGCCAGCACCCCCGACAGCGCCAAAAACATTCAGTACTTC.

This chain links TRBV29-1 with TRBJ2-7, with TRBD2 matching 14 bases. The V and J ends lost 7 bases and 5 bases, in that order; junction bases with no gene match: 13. CDR1 is SQVTM and CDR2 is ANQGSEA in the germline V gene. CDR3 length equals 16 residues. DNA of the CDR3: TGCAGCGCCCGCGGGGGGACTAGCGGGAGAATCAACGAGCAGTACTTC. This encodes CSARGGTSGRINEQYF.

This clone occurred once. The chain links TRBV18 to TRBJ1-1; maybe TRBD1 (5 bases). The V end lost 3 bases, the J end lost 0 bases, and 11 bases lay between the germline ends. Germline V gene lookup returns CDR1 KGHSH and CDR2 LQKENI. The CDR3 extends over 15 amino acids. DNA of the CDR3: TGTGCCAGCTCACCCTTTGACAGCCTGAACACTGAAGCTTTCTTT. It specifies CASSPFDSLNTEAFF.

This rearrangement joins TRBV6-1 to TRBJ1-2; 12 nucleotides agree with TRBD1. Trimming cost V 6 bases and J 6 bases; bases outside gene matches: 8. This CDR3 spans 15 amino acids. In germline, CDR1 is MNHNS, CDR2 SASEGT. The CDR3 coding sequence is TGTGCCAGCAGAACCTCAGGGACAGGGGGCGATGGCTACACCTTC. This sequence encodes CASRTSGTGGDGYTF.

This clone came up a few times. This sequence joins TRBV19 and TRBJ2-3; 14 bases are shared with TRBD2. Germline loops: CDR1 LNHDA, CDR2 SQIVND (reference sequence). Trimming took 4 bases from V and 5 from J; bases not matched to a gene: 2. The CDR3 is made up of 15 amino acids. This CDR3 reads CASSKTSGGGDTQYF. The CDR3, as DNA: TGTGCCAGTAGTAAGACTAGCGGGGGGGGAGATACGCAGTATTTT.

This clone was counted a few times. This chain links TRBV10-2 with TRBJ2-3; 7 bases line up with TRBD2. Germline V lookup: CDR1 WSHSY, CDR2 SAAADI. CDR3 length: 16 residues. V dropped 6 bases and J dropped 3; count of bases not matched to a gene: 12. The CDR3 here is CASSLALVGRTDTQYF. Here the CDR3 DNA reads TGCGCCAGCAGCCTCGCTCTCGTCGGGAGGACAGATACGCAGTATTTT.

This chain joins TRBV5-1 and TRBJ2-5, with 12 bases lining up with TRBD2. CDR3 length: 15 amino acids. Trimming at V came to 4 bases and at J to 4 bases, leaving 5 bases not matched to a gene. From germline, CDR1 is SGHRS and CDR2 YFSETQ. The CDR3 nucleotides are TGCGCCAGCAGCATTCGGACTAGCGGGATAGAGACCCAGTACTTC. This sequence encodes CASSIRTSGIETQYF.

The chain carries TRBV4-1 and TRBJ2-2, with TRBD1 identical over 10 bases. The CDR3 sequence is 17 residues long. With V trimmed by 4 bases and J by 2 bases, 7 bases remained unmatched. Germline CDR1 and CDR2: MGHRA and YSYEKL. This chain's CDR3 is CASSRQGAGINTGELFF. The CDR3 DNA is TGCGCCAGCAGCCGACAGGGGGCGGGAATCAACACCGGGGAGCTGTTTTTT.

This sequence joins TRBV28 and TRBJ2-6; D is perhaps TRBD1 (6 bases). Between the trimmed V and J ends, which lost 7 bases and 4 bases, there was a span of 11 bases. Germline V gives CDR1 MDHEN, CDR2 SYDVKM. This CDR3 region has 14 residues. This CDR3 is CASTQGTGANVLTF. DNA of the CDR3: TGTGCCAGCACACAGGGAACCGGGGCCAACGTCCTGACTTTC.

This sequence joins TRBV10-2 and TRBJ2-7, with D perhaps matching TRBD1 (6 bases). V was cut by 6 bases and J by 2 bases, with 11 bases left in between. Germline V CDR1 and CDR2: WSHSY, SAAADI. This CDR3 comprises 13 residues. The CDR3 DNA sequence: TGCGCCAGCAGCTCACAGGGACCCTACGAGCAGTACTTC. This gives the protein CASSSQGPYEQYF.